This entry describes one T cell receptor beta chain. Antigen specificity is unknown. Via MiXCR, TCRdb re-called the reads, giving one row per CDR3 protein. Here the sample spans 55,000 to 80,000 distinct CDR3 sequences, 21% being singletons. The sample belongs to a study of lung T cells in sarcoidosis with Löfgren's syndrome. Overall study: Löfgren's syndrome patients were the main repertoire analysis focus. The study, taken as a whole, reports: Multiple Löfgren's syndrome patients reportedly shared TRAV12-1 and TRBV2 CDR3 motifs, suggesting public CD4+ TCRs. These T cells were suggested, not shown, to recognize a putative antigen.

Trimming cost V 5 bases and J 1 base, with 13 bases left between them. Germline CDR1 and CDR2: SGHNT and YENEEA. The CDR3 totals 15 residues. The TCR originated in a human donor with sarcoidosis (Löfgren's syndrome or another form), or a control subject (not recorded which). The sample was CD4+ T cells from PBMCs. The V and J genes are TRBV11-3 and TRBJ2-3, with D possibly being TRBD2 (6 bases). Here the CDR3 reads CASSPREVGTDTQYF. CDR3 DNA: TGTGCCAGCAGCCCGCGGGAAGTGGGCACAGATACGCAGTATTTT.